The sequence of this TCR beta chain was determined in a study of CD8 T cell repertoires and HIV-1 epitope variants. About the study: Each of Twenty-five Gag and Nef epitope peptides stimulated a separate culture.

TCRdb's copy holds only in-frame clones and misses some; the assay was immunoSEQ multiplex PCR. The data contain about 5,100 clones, around 61% of them singletons. The CDR3 consists of 19 residues. The trim removed 7 bases at V and 1 base at J, leaving 12 bases unmatched. The germline V gene encodes CDR1 SNHLY and CDR2 FYNNEI. Worth noting for this clone: Its antigen remains unknown.

Points from the study as a whole: The TAALDMSHF plasma variant had no responses, unlike KF9 (roughly 5 clonotypes) and HW9 (one).

The sample taken for sequencing was cultured CD8+ T cells derived from PBMCs. The TCR was taken from a male donor with HIV. The chain joins TRBV2 to TRBJ2-3; TRBD2 matches 15 bases. The CDR3 DNA reads TGTGCCAGCAATATGGGACTAGCGGGAGGAATAGCGGGCACAGATACGCAGTATTTT. It codes for CASNMGLAGGIAGTDTQYF. The variable domain in full, completed from reference TRBV2 and TRBJ2-3, reads EPEVTQTPSHQVTQMGQEVILRCVPISNHLYFYWYRQILGQKVEFLVSFYNNEISEKSEIFDDQFSVERPDGSNFTLKIRSTKLEDSAMYFCASNMGLAGGIAGTDTQYFGPGTRLTVL.